This entry is about one TCR beta chain. This receptor's antigen is unknown. Qualities for individual bases were not recorded, and no much larger clone is one base off. Genomic DNA was isolated using the Qiagen DNeasy kit from unsorted PBMCs as well as from negatively selected CD4+ and CD8+ fractions. Amplification of TCR beta CDR3 regions was done by immunoSEQ multiplex PCR with primers that anneal to V and J segments. Amplification bias was minimized using a synthetic immune receptor repertoire, and residual bias was removed computationally after sequencing. The authors processed their data as follows. Custom Python scripts were used to quantify repertoire diversity as the Shannon entropy index. The unsorted, CD4+ and CD8+ repertoires were each analyzed separately, with the exception of combined analyses, where CD4+ and CD8+ sequences were merged in silico. Clonal expansion was defined as at least a 2-fold frequency increase after treatment relative to C1D1, with a pseudocount of 0.5 for undetected baseline clones. Singleton clones were defined as clones with 0 or 1 copy at C1D1, and non-singleton clones were defined as clones with 2 or more copies. Clones expanded in unsorted samples were assigned a CD4+, CD8+ or unknown annotation through matching of protein sequences in sorted samples from the same patient. Wilcoxon tests on paired samples were used to test diversity changes from C1D1 to C4D1. The source is immuneACCESS, and TCRdb retained only in-frame sequences with V and J called. Part of the clones is not carried over; for the studies checked, unresolved V genes explain less than half of this, and the remainder is unexplained. V and J calls and clone size are those listed in that table; D and trimming were worked out from the DNA. The sample includes tens of thousands of clones, with around four fifths observed a single time. The ten largest clones capture around a third of the sample.

The time point label, as the study defines it: cycle 4 day 1 (C4D1), after five to seven weeks of nivolumab. Every trial patient had relapsed after autologous stem cell transplantation, and cohorts A, B and C differed in prior brentuximab vedotin exposure. The trial cohort comprised roughly 50 patients with relapsed/refractory classical Hodgkin lymphoma whose best overall responses were complete response, partial response or progressive disease. Single-agent nivolumab was administered to trial patients in the multi-cohort phase II CheckMate 205 trial. An independent review committee assessed best overall response by applying the 2007 International Working Group response criteria. Trial PBMCs were collected just before the start of nivolumab (C1D1) and during therapy at cycle 2 day 1 and cycle 4 day 1. Peripheral blood was collected in 8 mL Vacutainer Cell Preparation Tubes, from which PBMCs were isolated by centrifugation and then cryopreserved.

The data were taken from a study of PD-1 blockade in classical Hodgkin lymphoma (dated by TCRdb to 2018 to 2020). Some background on the complete study: Nivolumab dosing was 3 mg/kg intravenously every 2 weeks, continuing until either disease progression or unacceptable toxicity. To define a peripheral blood immune signature of response to PD-1 blockade in classical Hodgkin lymphoma, the study combined TCR beta sequencing with CyTOF. What the study reported, not specific to this receptor: CD4+ but not CD8+ TCR diversity rose significantly by C4D1 (p=0.0027 vs p=0.16), most apparent in complete responders (p=0.02). Trial patients with a complete response had baseline diversity similar to that of newly diagnosed patients, while partial responders and progressors had significantly lower diversity. Diversity was lower in patients who began nivolumab less than 1 year after ASCT, so these patients were left out of later analyses to avoid confounding by immune reconstitution. The study covered only a single clinical trial cohort, and the causes of the repertoire differences, possibly disease activity or prior therapy, were still not defined. Baseline TCR diversity was reported to be lower in newly diagnosed patients than in healthy donors and to be lower still in relapsed/refractory patients.

The germline V gene (reference sequence) supplies CDR1 LNHDA and CDR2 SQIVND. The CDR3 sequence holds 15 residues, the cysteine and phenylalanine included. CDR3 DNA is the only sequence kept; it has 45 bases, read in frame from the first base. V is shortened by 3 bases, J by 1 base, and the region joining them spans 10 bases. The chain employs TRBV19 and TRBJ1-5; the D gene is unclear. The sequence derives from a human donor with classical Hodgkin lymphoma. This specimen consisted of peripheral blood mononuclear cells (PBMCs), obtained before the fourth cycle of nivolumab. The CDR3: CASSMSRESNQPQHF. The bases are TGTGCCAGTAGTATGAGTAGAGAAAGCAATCAGCCCCAGCATTTT.